The present T cell receptor (beta chain) was sequenced within a study of CD8 T cells in Susac syndrome. The CDR3 contains 15 residues. CDR1 and CDR2 from the germline V gene are SGHTA and FQGTGA. J lost 9 bases, V lost 5 bases, and 10 bases had no gene match. Random-hexamer reverse transcription was applied to roughly 0.5 to 1 ug RNA. TCRdb re-derived calls from the immunoSEQ multiplex PCR reads in MiXCR, one entry per CDR3 protein. The data contain around 270,000 distinct CDR3 sequences, roughly 85% of them singletons. This clonotype was found a few times. The V gene is TRBV7-3, the J gene TRBJ2-1; 10 bases fit TRBD2. This TCR derives from a human donor with multiple sclerosis. The sequencing sample was made of CD8+ T cells from PBMCs. The CDR3 protein is CASSPAAAGGPEQFF. CDR3 bases: TGTGCCAGCAGCCCCGCCGCAGCGGGAGGGCCTGAGCAGTTCTTC.